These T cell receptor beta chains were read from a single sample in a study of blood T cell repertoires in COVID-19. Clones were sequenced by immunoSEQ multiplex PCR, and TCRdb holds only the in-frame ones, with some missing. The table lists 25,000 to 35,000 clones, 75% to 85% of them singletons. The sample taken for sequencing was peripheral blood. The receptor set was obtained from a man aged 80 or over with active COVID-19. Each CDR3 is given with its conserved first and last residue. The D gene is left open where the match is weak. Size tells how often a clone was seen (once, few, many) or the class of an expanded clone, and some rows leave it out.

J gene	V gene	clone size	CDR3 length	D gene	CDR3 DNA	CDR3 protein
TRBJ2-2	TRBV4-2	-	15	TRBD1	TGTGCCAGCAGCCAAACCGGGACAGGGACCGGGGAGCTGTTTTTT	CASSQTGTGTGELFF
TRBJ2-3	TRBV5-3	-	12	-	TGTGCCAGAAGCAGCACGGGAGATACGCAGTATTTT	CARSSTGDTQYF
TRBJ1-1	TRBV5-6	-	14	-	TGTGCCAGCAGCTACAGGACAGTTGGCACTGAAGCTTTCTTT	CASSYRTVGTEAFF
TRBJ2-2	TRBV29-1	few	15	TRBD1	TGCAGCGTTGAGGGACAGGGGAATAGTGGCGGGGAGCTGTTTTTT	CSVEGQGNSGGELFF
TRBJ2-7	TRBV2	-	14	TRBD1	TGTGCCAGCAGGGGACAGGGAAACTCCTACGAGCAGTACTTC	CASRGQGNSYEQYF
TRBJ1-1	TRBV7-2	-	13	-	TGTGCCAGCAGCCCACGAGGTGGTACTGAAGCTTTCTTT	CASSPRGGTEAFF
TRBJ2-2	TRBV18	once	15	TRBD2	TGTGCCAGCTCACCTACTAGCGGGGACTCCGGGGAGCTGTTTTTT	CASSPTSGDSGELFF
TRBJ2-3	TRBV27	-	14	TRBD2	TGTGCCAGCACGGCTAGCGGGGGGGCAGATACGCAGTATTTT	CASTASGGADTQYF
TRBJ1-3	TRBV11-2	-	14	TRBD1	TGTGCCAGCAGCCAGGGGGCCCCTGGAAACACCATATATTTT	CASSQGAPGNTIYF
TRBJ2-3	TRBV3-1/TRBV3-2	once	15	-	TGTGCCAGCAGCCAAGTGGGGGCCGGCACAGATACGCAGTATTTT	CASSQVGAGTDTQYF
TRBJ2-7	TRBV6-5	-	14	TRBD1	TGTGCCAGCAGTATGGGACAGGGCTCCTACGAGCAGTACTTC	CASSMGQGSYEQYF
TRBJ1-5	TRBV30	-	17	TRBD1	TGTGCCTGGAGTGTTGGTTTGACAGGGAGAGGCAATCAGCCCCAGCATTTT	CAWSVGLTGRGNQPQHF
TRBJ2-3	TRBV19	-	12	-	TGTGCCAGTAGTCCGTACATGGATACGCAGTATTTT	CASSPYMDTQYF